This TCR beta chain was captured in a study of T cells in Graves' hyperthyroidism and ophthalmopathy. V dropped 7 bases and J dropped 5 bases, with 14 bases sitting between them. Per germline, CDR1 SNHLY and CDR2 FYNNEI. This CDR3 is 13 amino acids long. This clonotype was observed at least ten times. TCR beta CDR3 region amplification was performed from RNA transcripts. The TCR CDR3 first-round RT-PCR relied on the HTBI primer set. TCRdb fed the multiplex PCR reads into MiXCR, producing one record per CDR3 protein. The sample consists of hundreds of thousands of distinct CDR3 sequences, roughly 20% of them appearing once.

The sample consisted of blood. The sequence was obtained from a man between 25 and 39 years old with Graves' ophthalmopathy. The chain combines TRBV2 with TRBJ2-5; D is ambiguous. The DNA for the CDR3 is TGTGCCAGCACCCTGTTGAGGCGGGAGACCCAGTACTTC. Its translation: CASTLLRRETQYF.